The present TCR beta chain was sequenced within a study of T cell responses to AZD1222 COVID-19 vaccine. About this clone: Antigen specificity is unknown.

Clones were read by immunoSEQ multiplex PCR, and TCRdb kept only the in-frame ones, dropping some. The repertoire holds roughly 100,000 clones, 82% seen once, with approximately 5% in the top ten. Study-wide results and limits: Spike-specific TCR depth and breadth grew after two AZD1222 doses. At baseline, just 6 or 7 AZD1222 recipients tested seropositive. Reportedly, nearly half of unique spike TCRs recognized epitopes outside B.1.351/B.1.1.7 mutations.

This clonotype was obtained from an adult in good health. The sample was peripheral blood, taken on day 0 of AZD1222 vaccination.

This CDR3 reads CASSSGGGNTEAFF. DNA for the CDR3: TGCGCCAGCAGCTCCGGAGGCGGGAACACTGAAGCTTTCTTT. V usage is TRBV5-1 and J usage is TRBJ1-1; D gene unclear. CDR1 is SGHRS, CDR2 YFSETQ, per germline. V lost 3 bases and J lost 1, with 10 bases in between. The CDR3 spans 14 residues.